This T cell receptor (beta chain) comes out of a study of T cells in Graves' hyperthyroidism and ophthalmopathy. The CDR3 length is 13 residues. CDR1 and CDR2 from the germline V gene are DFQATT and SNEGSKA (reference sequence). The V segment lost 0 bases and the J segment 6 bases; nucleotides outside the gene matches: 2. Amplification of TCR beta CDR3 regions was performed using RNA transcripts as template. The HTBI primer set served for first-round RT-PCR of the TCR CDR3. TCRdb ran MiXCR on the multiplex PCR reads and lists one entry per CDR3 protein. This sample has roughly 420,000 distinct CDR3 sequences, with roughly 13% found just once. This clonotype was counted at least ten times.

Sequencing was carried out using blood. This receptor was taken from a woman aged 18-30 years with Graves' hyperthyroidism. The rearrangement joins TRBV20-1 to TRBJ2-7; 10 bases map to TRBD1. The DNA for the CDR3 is TGCAGTGCTAGAGACGGGACAGGGGCCGAGCAGTACTTC. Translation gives CSARDGTGAEQYF.